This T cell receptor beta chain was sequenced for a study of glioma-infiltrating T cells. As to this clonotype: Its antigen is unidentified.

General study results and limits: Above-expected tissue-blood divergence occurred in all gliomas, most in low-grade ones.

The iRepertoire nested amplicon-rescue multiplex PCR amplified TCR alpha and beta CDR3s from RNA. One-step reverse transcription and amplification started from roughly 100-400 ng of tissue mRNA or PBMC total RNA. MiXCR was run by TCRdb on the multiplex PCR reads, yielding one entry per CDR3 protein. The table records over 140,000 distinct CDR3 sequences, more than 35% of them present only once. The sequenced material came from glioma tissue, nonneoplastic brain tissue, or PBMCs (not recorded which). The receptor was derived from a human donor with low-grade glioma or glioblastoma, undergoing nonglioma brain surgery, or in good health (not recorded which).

The CDR3 coding sequence is TGTGCCAGCAGTTACGCGGCCTCGTATCTTGGGAATGAGCAGTTCTTC. This codes for CASSYAASYLGNEQFF. This chain links TRBV6-5 with TRBJ2-1; D uncertain. This CDR3 region has 16 residues. The V gene lost 2 bases and the J gene lost 7 bases, with 18 bases spanning the gap. Germline CDR1 is MNHEY and CDR2 is SVGAGI.